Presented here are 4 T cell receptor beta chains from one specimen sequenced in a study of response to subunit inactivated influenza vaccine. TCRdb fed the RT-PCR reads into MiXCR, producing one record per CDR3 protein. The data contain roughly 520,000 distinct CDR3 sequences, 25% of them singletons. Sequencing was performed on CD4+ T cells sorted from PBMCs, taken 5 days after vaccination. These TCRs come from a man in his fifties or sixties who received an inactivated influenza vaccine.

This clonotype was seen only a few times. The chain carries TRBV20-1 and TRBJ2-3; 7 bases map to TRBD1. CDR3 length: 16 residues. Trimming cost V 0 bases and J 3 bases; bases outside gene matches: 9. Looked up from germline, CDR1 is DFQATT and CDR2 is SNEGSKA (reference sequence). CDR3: CSARDLKGQSTDTQYF. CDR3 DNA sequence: TGCAGTGCTAGAGATCTGAAGGGACAGAGTACAGATACGCAGTATTTT.

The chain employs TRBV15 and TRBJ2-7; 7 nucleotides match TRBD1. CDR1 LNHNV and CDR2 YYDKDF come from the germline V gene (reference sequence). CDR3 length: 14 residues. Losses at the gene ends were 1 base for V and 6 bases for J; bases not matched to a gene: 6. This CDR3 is CATSRVRGLFEQYF. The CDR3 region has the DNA TGTGCCACCAGCAGAGTTAGGGGGCTGTTCGAGCAGTACTTC.

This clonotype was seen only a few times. Written as DNA, the CDR3 is TGTGCCAGCAGTAAGACAGGCATGAACACTGAAGCTTTCTTT. It codes for CASSKTGMNTEAFF. The chain carries TRBV12-3 or TRBV12-4 and TRBJ1-1, with a weak D call TRBD1 (6 bases). V was pared by 5 bases and J by 0 bases, with 10 bases between. The CDR3 has 14 amino acids.

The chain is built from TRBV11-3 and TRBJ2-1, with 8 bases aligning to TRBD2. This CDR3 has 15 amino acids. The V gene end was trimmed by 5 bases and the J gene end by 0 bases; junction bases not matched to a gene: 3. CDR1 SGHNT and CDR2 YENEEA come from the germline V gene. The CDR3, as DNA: TGTGCCAGCAGCCATAGCGGGATCTCCTACAATGAGCAGTTCTTC. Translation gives CASSHSGISYNEQFF.